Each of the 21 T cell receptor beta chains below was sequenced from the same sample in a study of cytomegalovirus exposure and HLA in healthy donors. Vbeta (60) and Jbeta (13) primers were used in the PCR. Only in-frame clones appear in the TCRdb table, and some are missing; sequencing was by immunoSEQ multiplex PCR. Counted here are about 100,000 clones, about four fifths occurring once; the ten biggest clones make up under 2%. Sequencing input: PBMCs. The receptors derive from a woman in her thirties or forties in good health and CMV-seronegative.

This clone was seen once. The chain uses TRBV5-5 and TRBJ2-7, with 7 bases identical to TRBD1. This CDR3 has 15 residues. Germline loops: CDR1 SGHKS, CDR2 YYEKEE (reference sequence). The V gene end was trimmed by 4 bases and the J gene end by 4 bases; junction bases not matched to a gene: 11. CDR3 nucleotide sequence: TGTGCCAGCAGCCCTACCGGGACAGACGGTTACGAGCAGTACTTC. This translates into CASSPTGTDGYEQYF.

Written as DNA, the CDR3 is TGTGCCAGCAGTACGATGCAGGGGGATACCGGGGAGCTGTTTTTT. It codes for CASSTMQGDTGELFF. This chain joins TRBV6-5 and TRBJ2-2; 7 nucleotides line up with TRBD1. Trimming cost V 5 bases and J 5 bases; bases outside gene matches: 8. Per the germline V gene, CDR1 is MNHEY and CDR2 is SVGAGI. The CDR3 runs to 15 residues.

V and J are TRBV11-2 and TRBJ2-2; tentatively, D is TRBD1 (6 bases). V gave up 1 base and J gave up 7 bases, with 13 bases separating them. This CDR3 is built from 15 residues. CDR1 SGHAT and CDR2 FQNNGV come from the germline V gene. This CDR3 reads CASSLVGGKGGELFF. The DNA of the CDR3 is TGTGCCAGCAGCTTAGTTGGGGGCAAGGGCGGGGAGCTGTTTTTT.

CDR3 coding DNA: TGCGCCAGCAGTTTAACTAATACCAGGGGCGGGGAGCAGTACTTC. This codes for CASSLTNTRGGEQYF. This chain joins TRBV5-1 and TRBJ2-7, with D tentatively TRBD1 (6 bases). The CDR3 contains 15 residues. Looked up from germline, CDR1 is SGHRS and CDR2 is YFSETQ. The V and J ends lost 5 bases and 7 bases respectively, with 22 bases between them.

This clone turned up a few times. The CDR3 spells CASSVGQYNEQFF. The CDR3 DNA is TGTGCCAGCAGCGTTGGACAGTACAATGAGCAGTTCTTC. The chain links TRBV9 to TRBJ2-1; tentatively, D is TRBD1 (6 bases). Looked up from germline, CDR1 is SGDLS and CDR2 is YYNGEE. The CDR3 length is 13 residues. Trimming removed 2 bases at V and 4 bases at J, with 7 bases between.

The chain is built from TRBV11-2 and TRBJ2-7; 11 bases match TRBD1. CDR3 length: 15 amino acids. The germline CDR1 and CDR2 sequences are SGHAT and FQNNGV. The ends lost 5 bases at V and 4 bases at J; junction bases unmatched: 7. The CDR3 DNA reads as TGTGCCAGCAGCGCTCGGGACAGGGGGTCGTACGAGCAGTACTTC. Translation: CASSARDRGSYEQYF.

The CDR3: CASSPGGGSASPLHF. The CDR3 DNA sequence: TGTGCCAGCAGCCCCGGGGGGGGGTCGGCTTCACCCCTCCACTTT. The chain combines TRBV7-2 with TRBJ1-6; possibly TRBD1 for D (5 bases). The CDR3 is made up of 15 amino acids. Germline V gives CDR1 SGHTA, CDR2 FQGNSA. V lost 5 bases and J lost 9, with 17 bases in between.

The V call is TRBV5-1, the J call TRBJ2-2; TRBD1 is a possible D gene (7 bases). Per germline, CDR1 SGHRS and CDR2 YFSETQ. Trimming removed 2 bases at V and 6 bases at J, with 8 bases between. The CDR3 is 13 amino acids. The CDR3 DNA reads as TGCGCCAGCAGCTTCAGGGGGGCCGGGGAGCTGTTTTTT. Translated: CASSFRGAGELFF.

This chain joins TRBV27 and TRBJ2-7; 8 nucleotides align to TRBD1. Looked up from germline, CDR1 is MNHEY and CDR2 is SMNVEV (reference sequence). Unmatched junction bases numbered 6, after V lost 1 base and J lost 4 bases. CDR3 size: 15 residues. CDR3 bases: TGTGCCAGCAGTTTATATGGGACAGGCCCATACGAGCAGTACTTC. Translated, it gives CASSLYGTGPYEQYF.

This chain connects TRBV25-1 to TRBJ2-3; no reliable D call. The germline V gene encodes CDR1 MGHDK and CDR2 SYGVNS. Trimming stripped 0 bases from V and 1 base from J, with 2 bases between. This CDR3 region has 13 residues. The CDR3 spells CASSEYGTDTQYF. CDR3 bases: TGTGCCAGCAGTGAATACGGCACAGATACGCAGTATTTT.

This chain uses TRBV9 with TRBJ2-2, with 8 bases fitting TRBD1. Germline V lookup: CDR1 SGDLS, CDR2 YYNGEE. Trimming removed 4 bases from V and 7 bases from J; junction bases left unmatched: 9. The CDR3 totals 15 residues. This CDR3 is CASSNHQGASGELFF. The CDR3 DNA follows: TGTGCCAGCAGCAACCACCAGGGGGCGAGCGGGGAGCTGTTTTTT.

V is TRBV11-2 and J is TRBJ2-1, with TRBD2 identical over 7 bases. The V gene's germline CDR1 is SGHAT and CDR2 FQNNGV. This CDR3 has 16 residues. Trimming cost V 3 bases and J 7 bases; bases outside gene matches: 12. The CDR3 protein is CASSLSGLVGWNEQFF. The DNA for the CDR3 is TGTGCCAGCAGCTTGTCCGGACTAGTGGGTTGGAATGAGCAGTTCTTC.

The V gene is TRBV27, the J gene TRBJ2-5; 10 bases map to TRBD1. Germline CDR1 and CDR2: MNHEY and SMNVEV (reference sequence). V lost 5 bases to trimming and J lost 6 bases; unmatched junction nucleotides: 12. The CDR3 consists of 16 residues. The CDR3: CASSLSGTGVLQTQYF. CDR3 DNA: TGTGCCAGCAGTCTGTCAGGGACAGGGGTATTACAGACCCAGTACTTC.

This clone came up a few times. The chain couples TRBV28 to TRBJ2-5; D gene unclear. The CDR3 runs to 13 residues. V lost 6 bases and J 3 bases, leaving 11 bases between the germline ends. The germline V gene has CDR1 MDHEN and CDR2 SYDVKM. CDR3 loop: CASRETAEETQYF. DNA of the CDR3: TGTGCCAGCAGGGAGACTGCGGAAGAGACCCAGTACTTC.

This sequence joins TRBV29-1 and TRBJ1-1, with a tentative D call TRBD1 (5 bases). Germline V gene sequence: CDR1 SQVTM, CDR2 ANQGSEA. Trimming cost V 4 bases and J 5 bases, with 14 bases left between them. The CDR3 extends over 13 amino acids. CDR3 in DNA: TGCAGCGTTGCACAACAGGAGGGGACTGAAGCTTTCTTT. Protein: CSVAQQEGTEAFF.

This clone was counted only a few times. This CDR3 is CASSANRVGQPQHF. The CDR3 bases are TGTGCCAGCAGCGCAAACAGGGTTGGTCAGCCCCAGCATTTT. V gene TRBV7-2 combines with J gene TRBJ1-5, with a weak D call TRBD1 (6 bases). CDR3 length equals 14 residues. Looked up from germline, CDR1 is SGHTA and CDR2 is FQGNSA. The V end was cut by 5 bases, the J end by 6 bases, with 14 bases between.

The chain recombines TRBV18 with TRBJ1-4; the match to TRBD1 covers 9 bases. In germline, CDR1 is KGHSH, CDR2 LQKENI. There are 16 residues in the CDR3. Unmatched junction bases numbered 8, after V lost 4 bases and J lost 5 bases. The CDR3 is CASSLDRGGTNEKLFF. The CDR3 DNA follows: TGTGCCAGCTCACTGGACAGGGGAGGAACAAATGAAAAACTGTTTTTT.

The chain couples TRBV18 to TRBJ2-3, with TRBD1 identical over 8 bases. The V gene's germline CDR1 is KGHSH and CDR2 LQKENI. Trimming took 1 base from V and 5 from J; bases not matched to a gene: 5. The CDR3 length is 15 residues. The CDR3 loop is CASSPLDRGKDTQYF. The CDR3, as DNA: TGTGCCAGCTCACCACTTGACAGGGGTAAAGATACGCAGTATTTT. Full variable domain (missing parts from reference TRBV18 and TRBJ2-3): NAGVMQNPRHLVRRRGQEARLRCSPMKGHSHVYWYRQLPEEGLKFMVYLQKENIIDESGMPKERFSAEFPKEGPSILRIQQVVRGDSAAYFCASSPLDRGKDTQYFGPGTRLTVL.

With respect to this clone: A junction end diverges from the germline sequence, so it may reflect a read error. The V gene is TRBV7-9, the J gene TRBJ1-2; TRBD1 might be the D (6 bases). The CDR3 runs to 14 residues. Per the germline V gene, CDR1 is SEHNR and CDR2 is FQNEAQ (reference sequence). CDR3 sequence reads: CSSSLVAGQSGYTF. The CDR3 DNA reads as TGTTCCAGCAGCTTAGTTGCAGGACAGTCTGGCTACACCTTC.

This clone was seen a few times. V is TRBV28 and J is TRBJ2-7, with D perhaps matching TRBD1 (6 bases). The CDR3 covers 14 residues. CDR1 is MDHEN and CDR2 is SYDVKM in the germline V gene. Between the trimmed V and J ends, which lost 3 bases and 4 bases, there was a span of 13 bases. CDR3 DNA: TGTGCCAGCAGTTTGGAACAGGGAGATTACGAGCAGTACTTC. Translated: CASSLEQGDYEQYF.

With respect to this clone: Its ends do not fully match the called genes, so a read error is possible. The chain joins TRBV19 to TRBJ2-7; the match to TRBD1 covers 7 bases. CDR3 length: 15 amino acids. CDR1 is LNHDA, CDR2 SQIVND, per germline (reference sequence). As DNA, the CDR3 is TGTGCCAGTAGTTCTCCGGGACAGCCGCCCTACGGGCAGTACTTC. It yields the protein CASSSPGQPPYGQYF.